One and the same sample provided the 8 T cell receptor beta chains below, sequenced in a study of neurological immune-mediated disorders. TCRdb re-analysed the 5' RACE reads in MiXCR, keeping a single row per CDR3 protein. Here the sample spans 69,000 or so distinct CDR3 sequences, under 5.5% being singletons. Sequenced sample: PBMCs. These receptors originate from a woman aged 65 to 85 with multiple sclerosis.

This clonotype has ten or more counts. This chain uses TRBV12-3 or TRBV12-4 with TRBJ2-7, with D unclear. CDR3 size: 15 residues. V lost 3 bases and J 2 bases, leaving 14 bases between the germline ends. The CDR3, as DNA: TGTGCCAGCAGTTTTTTCGCGATGTTAACCTACGAGCAGTACTTC. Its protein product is CASSFFAMLTYEQYF.

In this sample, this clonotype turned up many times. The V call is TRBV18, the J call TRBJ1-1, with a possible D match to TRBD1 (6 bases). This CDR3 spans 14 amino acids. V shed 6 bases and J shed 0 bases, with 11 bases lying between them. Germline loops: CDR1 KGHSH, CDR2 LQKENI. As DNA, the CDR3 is TGTGCCAGCTCCCGGGACATCATGAACACTGAAGCTTTCTTT. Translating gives CASSRDIMNTEAFF.

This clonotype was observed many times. The CDR3 DNA follows: TGTGCCAGCAGCTTAGTGCAGGGGGCGGATGGCTACACCTTC. Translation gives CASSLVQGADGYTF. The chain carries TRBV7-9 and TRBJ1-2, with TRBD1 matching 8 bases. Germline CDR1 SEHNR, CDR2 FQNEAQ (reference sequence). V shed 1 base and J 6 bases; nucleotides not matched to a gene: 4. CDR3 length: 14 residues.

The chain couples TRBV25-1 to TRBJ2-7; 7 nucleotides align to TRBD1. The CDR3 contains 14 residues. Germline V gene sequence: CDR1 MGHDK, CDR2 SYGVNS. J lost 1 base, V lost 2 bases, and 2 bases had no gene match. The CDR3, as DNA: TGTGCCAGCAGTGAACCGACAGGGTCCTACGAGCAGTACTTC. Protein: CASSEPTGSYEQYF.

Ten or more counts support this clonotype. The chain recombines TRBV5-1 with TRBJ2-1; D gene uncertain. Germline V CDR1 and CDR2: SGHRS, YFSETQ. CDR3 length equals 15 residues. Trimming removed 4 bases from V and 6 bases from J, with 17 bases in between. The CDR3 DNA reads TGCGCCAGCAGCATCGACAAGCCGTCCCGCAATGAGCAGTTCTTC. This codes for CASSIDKPSRNEQFF.

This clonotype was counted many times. The CDR3 protein is CASRQGREKLFF. CDR3 bases: TGTGCCAGCCGACAGGGCCGCGAAAAACTGTTTTTT. The chain combines TRBV6-5 with TRBJ1-4, with TRBD1 matching 7 bases. V dropped 8 bases and J dropped 8; count of bases not matched to a gene: 5. Per germline, CDR1 MNHEY and CDR2 SVGAGI. This CDR3 is 12 amino acids long.

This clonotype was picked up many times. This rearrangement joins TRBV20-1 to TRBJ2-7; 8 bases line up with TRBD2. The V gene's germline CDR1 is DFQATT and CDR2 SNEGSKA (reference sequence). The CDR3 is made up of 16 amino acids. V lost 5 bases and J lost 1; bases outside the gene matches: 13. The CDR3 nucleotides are TGCAGTGCTTGGGGTAAAGCGGGAGTTTTTTCCTACGAGCAGTACTTC. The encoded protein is CSAWGKAGVFSYEQYF.

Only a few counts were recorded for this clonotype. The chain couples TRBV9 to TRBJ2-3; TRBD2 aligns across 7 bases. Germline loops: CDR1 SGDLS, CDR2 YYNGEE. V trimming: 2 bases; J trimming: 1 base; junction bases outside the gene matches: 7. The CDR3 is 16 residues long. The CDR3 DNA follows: TGTGCCAGCAGCGTTACCGGGAGGAGGGGCACAGATACGCAGTATTTT. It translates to CASSVTGRRGTDTQYF.